This is a list of T cell receptor beta chains from one sample in a study of OX40 agonist ivuxolimab in advanced cancers. Assay: immunoSEQ multiplex PCR; the TCRdb copy retains only in-frame clones and omits some. In the table there are 98,000 or so clones, nearly 90% of which are singletons. Sequencing was performed on CD4+ or CD8+ T cells sorted from blood, taken in a trial of the OX40 agonist ivuxolimab. The receptor source for this set is an adult with an advanced solid tumor such as melanoma, head and neck, liver or kidney cancer. CDR3s include the opening cysteine and the closing phenylalanine or tryptophan. Each record gives: V gene, CDR3 length, J gene, clone size, D gene, CDR3 protein, CDR3 DNA. A D gene is named only where the DNA matches it firmly. A clone size is listed for some rows: how often the clone was seen (once, few, many), or a class if it is expanded.

v_gene: TRBV18; len: 14; j_gene: TRBJ1-4; abundance: once; d_gene: -; CDR3aa: CASSPGPLNEKLFF; CDR3nt: TGTGCCAGCTCACCGGGACCTCTGAATGAAAAACTGTTTTTT
v_gene: TRBV2; len: 14; j_gene: TRBJ1-1; abundance: -; d_gene: -; CDR3aa: CASRKEQGYTEAFF; CDR3nt: TGTGCCAGCAGGAAAGAACAGGGATATACTGAAGCTTTCTTT
v_gene: TRBV7-9; len: 15; j_gene: TRBJ1-2; abundance: -; d_gene: -; CDR3aa: CASSLDLASKDGYTF; CDR3nt: TGTGCCAGCAGCTTAGATCTGGCCTCGAAAGATGGCTACACCTTC
v_gene: TRBV10-3; len: 17; j_gene: TRBJ1-2; abundance: -; d_gene: -; CDR3aa: CAISEPVLRGANYGYTF; CDR3nt: TGTGCCATCAGTGAGCCTGTTCTAAGAGGAGCTAACTATGGCTACACCTTC
v_gene: TRBV21-1; len: 14; j_gene: TRBJ1-5; abundance: -; d_gene: -; CDR3aa: CATATRQGNQPQHF; CDR3nt: TGTGCCACCGCGACACGTCAAGGCAATCAGCCCCAGCATTTT
v_gene: TRBV9; len: 16; j_gene: TRBJ2-3; abundance: -; d_gene: -; CDR3aa: CASSSTGTASVDTQYF; CDR3nt: TGTGCCAGCAGCTCAACCGGGACGGCGTCAGTGGATACGCAGTATTTT
v_gene: TRBV19; len: 15; j_gene: TRBJ1-6; abundance: -; d_gene: TRBD1; CDR3aa: CASSSGQAINSPLHF; CDR3nt: TGTGCCAGTAGTAGCGGACAGGCTATCAATTCACCCCTCCACTTT
v_gene: TRBV14; len: 17; j_gene: TRBJ2-2; abundance: -; d_gene: -; CDR3aa: CASSQDGAGLYTGELFF; CDR3nt: TGTGCCAGCAGCCAAGATGGTGCTGGGTTATATACCGGGGAGCTGTTTTTT
v_gene: TRBV5-1; len: 14; j_gene: TRBJ2-3; abundance: -; d_gene: -; CDR3aa: CASSPGTQADTQYF; CDR3nt: TGCGCCAGCAGCCCAGGGACCCAAGCCGATACGCAGTATTTT
v_gene: TRBV19; len: 16; j_gene: TRBJ1-2; abundance: -; d_gene: -; CDR3aa: CASTGGPHNFNYGYTF; CDR3nt: TGTGCCAGTACCGGGGGGCCGCACAACTTTAACTATGGCTACACCTTC
v_gene: TRBV5-8; len: 16; j_gene: TRBJ1-4; abundance: -; d_gene: TRBD1; CDR3aa: CASSFRGTGINEKLFF; CDR3nt: TGTGCCAGCAGCTTCCGGGGGACAGGGATAAATGAAAAACTGTTTTTT
v_gene: TRBV28; len: 14; j_gene: TRBJ2-6; abundance: -; d_gene: TRBD1; CDR3aa: CASRGQGGANVLTF; CDR3nt: TGTGCCAGCAGGGGACAGGGAGGGGCCAACGTCCTGACTTTC
v_gene: TRBV10-3; len: 13; j_gene: TRBJ1-2; abundance: -; d_gene: -; CDR3aa: CAISVGGDYGYTF; CDR3nt: TGTGCCATCAGTGTCGGGGGGGACTATGGCTACACCTTC
v_gene: TRBV28; len: 15; j_gene: TRBJ1-1; abundance: -; d_gene: -; CDR3aa: CASSYTARPNTEAFF; CDR3nt: TGTGCCAGCAGCTACACCGCGAGGCCAAACACTGAAGCTTTCTTT
v_gene: TRBV11-3; len: 17; j_gene: TRBJ2-3; abundance: once; d_gene: TRBD2; CDR3aa: CASSRGLAGGPGDTQYF; CDR3nt: TGTGCCAGCAGCCGCGGACTAGCGGGAGGGCCGGGAGATACGCAGTATTTT
v_gene: TRBV2; len: 14; j_gene: TRBJ2-5; abundance: -; d_gene: TRBD2; CDR3aa: CAIQLAIPQETQYF; CDR3nt: TGTGCCATCCAACTAGCGATCCCCCAAGAGACCCAGTACTTC
v_gene: TRBV6-6; len: 14; j_gene: TRBJ1-1; abundance: -; d_gene: -; CDR3aa: CASRPGQTNTEAFF; CDR3nt: TGTGCCAGCAGGCCGGGACAAACGAACACTGAAGCTTTCTTT
v_gene: TRBV6-5; len: 16; j_gene: TRBJ1-1; abundance: -; d_gene: -; CDR3aa: CASSYSYGGLNTEAFF; CDR3nt: TGTGCCAGCAGTTACTCTTACGGGGGATTGAACACTGAAGCTTTCTTT
v_gene: TRBV10-3; len: 13; j_gene: TRBJ2-1; abundance: -; d_gene: TRBD2; CDR3aa: CAIRWGGNNEQFF; CDR3nt: TGTGCCATCAGGTGGGGGGGGAACAATGAGCAGTTCTTC
v_gene: TRBV7-2; len: 12; j_gene: TRBJ1-1; abundance: -; d_gene: -; CDR3aa: CASSWGGTEAFF; CDR3nt: TGTGCCAGCAGCTGGGGGGGCACTGAAGCTTTCTTT
v_gene: TRBV19; len: 15; j_gene: TRBJ1-1; abundance: -; d_gene: -; CDR3aa: CASSIGVPLDTEAFF; CDR3nt: TGTGCCAGTAGTATCGGTGTCCCCCTGGACACTGAAGCTTTCTTT
v_gene: TRBV14; len: 16; j_gene: TRBJ2-1; abundance: -; d_gene: -; CDR3aa: CASSPGPRGSSYEQFF; CDR3nt: TGTGCCAGCAGCCCGGGACCAAGGGGCTCCTCTTATGAGCAGTTCTTC
v_gene: TRBV27; len: 18; j_gene: TRBJ2-7; abundance: -; d_gene: TRBD1; CDR3aa: CASSSVRESGGSSYEQYF; CDR3nt: TGTGCCAGCAGTTCGGTGAGGGAATCAGGGGGTAGCTCCTACGAGCAGTACTTC
v_gene: TRBV6-6; len: 13; j_gene: TRBJ1-2; abundance: -; d_gene: TRBD1; CDR3aa: CASRDRGDYGYTF; CDR3nt: TGTGCCAGCAGAGACAGGGGCGACTATGGCTACACCTTC
v_gene: TRBV18; len: 15; j_gene: TRBJ2-5; abundance: -; d_gene: TRBD2; CDR3aa: CASSPQGAGAETQYF; CDR3nt: TGTGCCAGCTCACCACAAGGGGCGGGAGCGGAGACCCAGTACTTC
v_gene: TRBV6-5; len: 13; j_gene: TRBJ2-7; abundance: -; d_gene: -; CDR3aa: CASQIAPAYEQYF; CDR3nt: TGTGCCAGCCAGATCGCGCCCGCCTACGAGCAGTACTTC
v_gene: TRBV19; len: 14; j_gene: TRBJ1-6; abundance: -; d_gene: TRBD1; CDR3aa: CASGRGNYNSPLHF; CDR3nt: TGTGCCAGTGGCAGGGGGAACTATAATTCACCCCTCCACTTT
v_gene: TRBV15; len: 15; j_gene: TRBJ2-1; abundance: -; d_gene: -; CDR3aa: CATSRDPQAAREQFF; CDR3nt: TGTGCCACCAGCAGAGATCCCCAGGCAGCGAGGGAGCAGTTCTTC
v_gene: TRBV10-3; len: 11; j_gene: TRBJ2-7; abundance: -; d_gene: -; CDR3aa: CAISEGYEQYF; CDR3nt: TGTGCCATCAGTGAGGGATACGAGCAGTACTTC
v_gene: TRBV6-6; len: 15; j_gene: TRBJ1-1; abundance: -; d_gene: -; CDR3aa: CASRVGGILNTEAFF; CDR3nt: TGTGCCAGCAGAGTGGGAGGGATCCTAAACACTGAAGCTTTCTTT
v_gene: TRBV7-2; len: 16; j_gene: TRBJ1-3; abundance: -; d_gene: TRBD1; CDR3aa: CASSLGAGGSGNTIYF; CDR3nt: TGTGCCAGCAGCTTAGGAGCAGGGGGCTCAGGAAACACCATATATTTT
v_gene: TRBV4-3; len: 15; j_gene: TRBJ1-2; abundance: -; d_gene: TRBD1; CDR3aa: CASSQDQQGAPRYTF; CDR3nt: TGCGCCAGCAGCCAAGATCAACAGGGGGCCCCCCGCTACACCTTC
v_gene: TRBV6-5; len: 13; j_gene: TRBJ1-5; abundance: few; d_gene: -; CDR3aa: CASSYRESQPQHF; CDR3nt: TGTGCCAGCAGCTATCGGGAATCCCAGCCCCAGCATTTT
v_gene: TRBV28; len: 15; j_gene: TRBJ1-2; abundance: -; d_gene: -; CDR3aa: CASSPHRTANYGYTF; CDR3nt: TGTGCCAGCAGTCCCCATCGGACAGCTAACTATGGCTACACCTTC
v_gene: TRBV6-4; len: 16; j_gene: TRBJ1-6; abundance: -; d_gene: TRBD1; CDR3aa: CASSTGARGRNSPLHF; CDR3nt: TGTGCCAGCAGTACAGGGGCCAGGGGGCGTAATTCACCCCTCCACTTT
v_gene: TRBV10-3; len: 16; j_gene: TRBJ1-2; abundance: -; d_gene: TRBD1; CDR3aa: CAISRGQAMEAYGYTF; CDR3nt: TGTGCCATCAGTCGTGGACAGGCCATGGAGGCCTATGGCTACACCTTC
v_gene: TRBV7-8; len: 14; j_gene: TRBJ1-1; abundance: -; d_gene: -; CDR3aa: CASSLQPMNTEAFF; CDR3nt: TGTGCCAGCAGTTTACAGCCTATGAACACTGAAGCTTTCTTT
v_gene: TRBV6-5; len: 14; j_gene: TRBJ1-1; abundance: -; d_gene: -; CDR3aa: CASTQRRGHIEAFF; CDR3nt: TGTGCCAGCACCCAACGGAGGGGTCATATTGAAGCTTTCTTT
v_gene: TRBV29-1; len: 13; j_gene: TRBJ1-6; abundance: -; d_gene: -; CDR3aa: CSVAGVQGSPLHF; CDR3nt: TGCAGCGTTGCGGGGGTTCAAGGTTCACCCCTCCACTTT
v_gene: TRBV28; len: 15; j_gene: TRBJ2-1; abundance: -; d_gene: -; CDR3aa: CASNPGAGDDNEQFF; CDR3nt: TGTGCCAGCAACCCCGGGGCAGGGGATGACAATGAGCAGTTCTTC
v_gene: TRBV18; len: 16; j_gene: TRBJ2-3; abundance: -; d_gene: -; CDR3aa: CASSHRRDPSTDTQYF; CDR3nt: TGTGCCAGCTCACATAGACGGGATCCGAGCACAGATACGCAGTATTTT
v_gene: TRBV10-3; len: 17; j_gene: TRBJ2-1; abundance: -; d_gene: TRBD2; CDR3aa: CAISEPGGGLAGYEQFF; CDR3nt: TGTGCCATCAGTGAGCCCGGAGGCGGACTAGCGGGGTATGAGCAGTTCTTC
v_gene: TRBV5-1; len: 16; j_gene: TRBJ2-1; abundance: -; d_gene: -; CDR3aa: CASSLSSGAVNNEQFF; CDR3nt: TGCGCCAGCAGCTTATCCTCGGGGGCGGTGAATAATGAGCAGTTCTTC
v_gene: TRBV4-2; len: 16; j_gene: TRBJ2-1; abundance: -; d_gene: -; CDR3aa: CASSQDLRGDYNEQFF; CDR3nt: TGTGCCAGCAGCCAAGATTTGCGCGGGGACTACAATGAGCAGTTCTTC
v_gene: TRBV21-1; len: 15; j_gene: TRBJ2-7; abundance: -; d_gene: -; CDR3aa: CASSKGQGAPYEQYF; CDR3nt: TGTGCCAGCAGCAAAGGACAGGGGGCGCCGTACGAGCAGTACTTC
v_gene: TRBV29-1; len: 13; j_gene: TRBJ1-1; abundance: -; d_gene: -; CDR3aa: CSVEEFTDTEAFF; CDR3nt: TGCAGCGTGGAGGAGTTTACGGACACTGAAGCTTTCTTT
v_gene: TRBV30; len: 12; j_gene: TRBJ2-5; abundance: -; d_gene: -; CDR3aa: CAWRSGRETQYF; CDR3nt: TGTGCCTGGAGGTCGGGACGTGAGACCCAGTACTTC
v_gene: TRBV9; len: 15; j_gene: TRBJ1-1; abundance: -; d_gene: TRBD1; CDR3aa: CASSVGPDRDTEAFF; CDR3nt: TGTGCCAGCAGCGTAGGGCCGGACAGGGACACTGAAGCTTTCTTT
v_gene: TRBV7-2; len: 18; j_gene: TRBJ2-1; abundance: -; d_gene: -; CDR3aa: CASSDWGRGTRSYNEQFF; CDR3nt: TGTGCCAGCAGCGATTGGGGTCGTGGCACCCGCTCCTACAATGAGCAGTTCTTC
v_gene: TRBV30; len: 18; j_gene: TRBJ2-6; abundance: -; d_gene: -; CDR3aa: CAWSTGLAPRSGANVLTF; CDR3nt: TGTGCCTGGAGTACGGGGCTAGCGCCTCGCTCTGGGGCCAACGTCCTGACTTTC
v_gene: TRBV6-4; len: 16; j_gene: TRBJ2-1; abundance: -; d_gene: TRBD2; CDR3aa: CASSGTSGLPYNEQFF; CDR3nt: TGTGCCAGCAGTGGGACTAGCGGGCTTCCCTACAATGAGCAGTTCTTC
v_gene: TRBV11-2; len: 15; j_gene: TRBJ1-2; abundance: -; d_gene: TRBD1; CDR3aa: CASSPDRAVFSGYTF; CDR3nt: TGTGCCAGCAGCCCCGACAGGGCGGTGTTTTCTGGCTACACCTTC
v_gene: TRBV28; len: 14; j_gene: TRBJ2-7; abundance: -; d_gene: TRBD1; CDR3aa: CASSLGQGVHEQYF; CDR3nt: TGTGCCAGCAGTTTAGGACAGGGGGTGCACGAGCAGTACTTC
v_gene: TRBV6-5; len: 14; j_gene: TRBJ1-4; abundance: -; d_gene: -; CDR3aa: CASSYSNSNEKLFF; CDR3nt: TGTGCCAGCAGTTACTCGAATTCTAATGAAAAACTGTTTTTT
v_gene: TRBV30; len: 13; j_gene: TRBJ1-1; abundance: -; d_gene: TRBD1; CDR3aa: CAWDTGGTTEAFF; CDR3nt: TGTGCCTGGGACACAGGGGGTACCACTGAAGCTTTCTTT
v_gene: TRBV7-9; len: 14; j_gene: TRBJ2-5; abundance: -; d_gene: -; CDR3aa: CASSPLEGWETQYF; CDR3nt: TGTGCCAGCAGCCCACTGGAGGGATGGGAGACCCAGTACTTC
v_gene: TRBV6-5; len: 16; j_gene: TRBJ1-5; abundance: -; d_gene: -; CDR3aa: CASSYGGGNSNQPQHF; CDR3nt: TGTGCCAGCAGTTATGGGGGGGGTAATAGCAATCAGCCCCAGCATTTT